This is a list of T cell receptor beta chains from one sample in a study of shared clonotypes between healthy human individuals. Assay: immunoSEQ multiplex PCR; the TCRdb copy retains only in-frame clones and omits some. Of 950,000 to 1,100,000 clones detected, approximately 68% appear once; the ten largest clones hold over 1.3%. Material: memory CD4+ T cells sorted from blood. The receptor source for this set is a man aged 18 to 29 in good health. CDR3s include the opening cysteine and the closing phenylalanine or tryptophan. The D gene is left open where the match is weak. Size values are once, few and many counts, or a class for expanded clones, and some rows have none.

size	V	J	D	CDR3	DNA
-	TRBV7-2	TRBJ1-4	-	CASSSGSRGEKLFF	TGTGCCAGCAGTTCCGGGTCCCGGGGTGAAAAACTGTTTTTT
few	TRBV28	TRBJ2-7	-	CASSSLAVYYEQYF	TGTGCCAGCAGTTCTTTAGCGGTTTACTACGAGCAGTACTTC
-	TRBV5-1	TRBJ2-1	-	CASSRDGYNEQFF	TGCGCCAGCAGCAGGGACGGGTACAATGAGCAGTTCTTC
-	TRBV10-3	TRBJ2-1	TRBD1	CAIRAPGQGYNEQFF	TGTGCCATCAGAGCGCCGGGACAGGGTTACAATGAGCAGTTCTTC
-	TRBV4-3	TRBJ2-5	-	CASSQRAGPQETQYF	TGCGCCAGCAGTCAAAGGGCAGGGCCCCAAGAGACCCAGTACTTC
-	TRBV5-1	TRBJ2-7	TRBD2	CASSLLSGGSSYEQYF	TGCGCCAGCAGCTTGTTAAGCGGGGGGAGCTCCTACGAGCAGTACTTC
-	TRBV6-1	TRBJ1-1	-	CASSEFKLPNTEAFF	TGTGCCAGCAGTGAATTCAAACTCCCGAACACTGAAGCTTTCTTT
-	TRBV19	TRBJ2-7	-	CASSNGGNSYEQYF	TGTGCCAGTAGTAATGGCGGCAACTCCTACGAGCAGTACTTC
-	TRBV29-1	TRBJ2-7	-	CSVEGTNYEQYF	TGCAGCGTTGAAGGGACTAACTACGAGCAGTACTTC
-	TRBV30	TRBJ1-2	TRBD1	CAWSVRTGVMSNYGYTF	TGTGCCTGGAGTGTAAGGACAGGAGTTATGTCTAACTATGGCTACACCTTC
-	TRBV18	TRBJ2-7	TRBD1	CASSPPGQGSEQYF	TGTGCCAGCTCACCACCGGGACAGGGGTCCGAGCAGTACTTC
few	TRBV7-7	TRBJ2-7	TRBD2	CATGGFGLAGPSDSYEQYF	TGTGCTACCGGGGGATTTGGTCTAGCGGGTCCGTCCGACTCCTACGAGCAGTACTTC
-	TRBV7-2	TRBJ2-1	-	CASSLGPGSYNEQFF	TGTGCCAGCAGCTTGGGGCCCGGCTCCTACAATGAGCAGTTCTTC
-	TRBV11-2	TRBJ2-5	-	CASSPGSVGETQYF	TGTGCCAGCAGCCCTGGTTCGGTTGGAGAGACCCAGTACTTC
-	TRBV5-1	TRBJ2-7	TRBD1	CASSLAVDRDEQYF	TGCGCCAGCAGCTTGGCAGTGGACAGGGACGAGCAGTACTTC
-	TRBV7-2	TRBJ1-5	-	CASSDRGNQPQHF	TGTGCCAGCAGCGACAGAGGCAATCAGCCCCAGCATTTT
once	TRBV14	TRBJ1-5	-	CASSQVVFFRGVNQPQHF	TGTGCCAGCAGCCAAGTCGTCTTTTTCCGCGGAGTCAATCAGCCCCAGCATTTT
few	TRBV28	TRBJ1-1	-	CASSRRVMNTEAFF	TGTGCCAGCAGTCGCAGGGTTATGAACACTGAAGCTTTCTTT
-	TRBV30	TRBJ2-7	-	CAWSVPPTYEQYF	TGTGCCTGGAGTGTCCCACCGACCTACGAGCAGTACTTC
-	TRBV11-2	TRBJ2-3	-	CASSPVYGLSGDTQYF	TGTGCCAGCAGCCCCGTCTATGGACTCTCTGGGGATACGCAGTATTTT
many	TRBV14	TRBJ2-1	-	CASSRSRYGEQFF	TGTGCCAGCAGCCGTTCAAGGTACGGTGAGCAGTTCTTC
-	TRBV28	TRBJ1-6	-	CASGTDGSSYNSPLHF	TGTGCCAGCGGGACGGACGGGAGCTCCTATAATTCACCCCTCCACTTT
-	TRBV19	TRBJ1-6	-	CASSVAGTVNSPLHF	TGTGCCAGTAGTGTCGCCGGGACGGTGAATTCACCCCTCCACTTT
-	TRBV30	TRBJ1-6	-	CAWSGGWAPLHF	TGTGCCTGGAGTGGGGGGTGGGCACCCCTCCACTTT
-	TRBV5-1	TRBJ2-5	-	CASSRSRDETQYF	TGCGCCAGCAGCCGGAGCCGAGATGAGACCCAGTACTTC
-	TRBV7-2	TRBJ2-4	-	CASSLRYAKNIQYF	TGTGCCAGCAGCCTTCGGTATGCCAAAAACATTCAGTACTTC
-	TRBV6-5	TRBJ1-2	TRBD1	CASSADRVRGYTF	TGTGCCAGCAGTGCGGACAGGGTCAGGGGCTACACCTTC
-	TRBV7-9	TRBJ2-6	-	CASSTLRGRVGGANVLTF	TGTGCCAGCAGCACCCTAAGGGGCAGGGTCGGCGGGGCCAACGTCCTGACTTTC
-	TRBV5-4	TRBJ1-6	TRBD1	CASARQGDNSPLHF	TGTGCCAGCGCCAGACAGGGAGATAATTCACCCCTCCACTTT
many	TRBV4-3	TRBJ2-3	TRBD2	CASSHGGRANTDTQYF	TGCGCCAGCAGCCACGGCGGGAGGGCCAACACAGATACGCAGTATTTT
-	TRBV11-2	TRBJ2-1	TRBD2	CASSPGTSGSFAYNEQFF	TGTGCCAGCAGCCCCGGGACTAGCGGGAGTTTCGCCTACAATGAGCAGTTCTTC
-	TRBV5-1	TRBJ1-2	-	CASSLEAPGTGGYTF	TGCGCCAGCAGCTTGGAGGCCCCGGGAACGGGGGGCTACACCTTC
-	TRBV19	TRBJ2-6	-	CASTLRGSGANVLTF	TGTGCCAGTACCCTAAGGGGCTCTGGGGCCAACGTCCTGACTTTC
-	TRBV6-5	TRBJ2-3	-	CASSYSYSTDTQYF	TGTGCCAGCAGTTACTCGTATAGCACAGATACGCAGTATTTT
-	TRBV11-2	TRBJ2-7	TRBD2	CASSLTSGDSYEQYF	TGTGCCAGCAGCTTAACTAGCGGAGACTCCTACGAGCAGTACTTC
-	TRBV5-1	TRBJ1-6	TRBD1	CASSPGQGGSPLHF	TGCGCCAGCAGCCCGGGACAGGGAGGATCACCCCTCCACTTT
few	TRBV29-1	TRBJ1-1	-	CSVEGRNTEAFF	TGCAGCGTTGAAGGCAGGAACACTGAAGCTTTCTTT
-	TRBV29-1	TRBJ1-2	-	CSVGTGTAYGYTF	TGCAGCGTTGGGACCGGGACTGCCTATGGCTACACCTTC
-	TRBV4-1	TRBJ1-2	-	CASSPDPPWGASYGYTF	TGCGCCAGCAGCCCCGATCCCCCTTGGGGGGCGAGCTATGGCTACACCTTC
once	TRBV6-1	TRBJ1-5	-	CASRRVDNQPQHF	TGTGCCAGCAGGAGGGTGGACAATCAGCCCCAGCATTTT
-	TRBV7-2	TRBJ2-2	-	CAIRGTSNTGELFF	TGTGCCATCAGGGGGACTTCGAACACCGGGGAGCTGTTTTTT
-	TRBV2	TRBJ1-6	-	CASSEIGQDNSPLHF	TGTGCCAGCAGTGAAATTGGGCAGGACAATTCACCCCTCCACTTT
-	TRBV19	TRBJ1-5	TRBD1	CASLGGWGNQPQHF	TGTGCCAGCCTAGGGGGCTGGGGCAATCAGCCCCAGCATTTT
few	TRBV11-2	TRBJ1-1	-	CASSQSRVNTEAFF	TGTGCCAGCAGCCAAAGCAGGGTGAACACTGAAGCTTTCTTT
once	TRBV7-2	TRBJ2-7	-	CASSLSAIGTYEQYF	TGTGCCAGCAGCTTAAGCGCAATCGGTACCTACGAGCAGTACTTC
-	TRBV10-3	TRBJ1-2	TRBD1	CAIRGQENYGYTF	TGTGCCATCAGGGGACAGGAGAACTATGGCTACACCTTC
-	TRBV19	TRBJ2-5	-	CASRYRHDPKETQYF	TGTGCCAGTAGGTATCGACATGACCCGAAAGAGACCCAGTACTTC
-	TRBV5-1	TRBJ1-1	-	CASSEAGDMNTEAFF	TGCGCCAGCAGCGAGGCAGGAGACATGAACACTGAAGCTTTCTTT
-	TRBV28	TRBJ2-7	-	CASSFTGLRGNEQYF	TGTGCCAGCAGTTTTACGGGGCTTCGGGGTAACGAGCAGTACTTC
-	TRBV7-2	TRBJ1-3	-	CASSLVAGMRNTIYF	TGTGCCAGCAGCTTAGTGGCGGGGATGAGAAACACCATATATTTT
-	TRBV4-3	TRBJ2-2	TRBD2	CASSQELAGGRNTGELFF	TGCGCCAGCAGCCAAGAGTTGGCGGGCGGGAGGAACACCGGGGAGCTGTTTTTT
few	TRBV9	TRBJ1-1	-	CASRNTRNTEAFF	TGTGCCAGCCGTAATACCAGGAATACTGAAGCTTTCTTT
-	TRBV29-1	TRBJ2-2	TRBD1	CSVEGGTGKAGELFF	TGCAGCGTTGAGGGAGGGACAGGGAAGGCCGGGGAGCTGTTTTTT
-	TRBV2	TRBJ1-4	TRBD1	CASSPGQGNEKLFF	TGTGCCAGCAGTCCTGGACAGGGAAATGAAAAACTGTTTTTT
few	TRBV4-3	TRBJ2-1	TRBD1	CASSQDPGTAHNEQFF	TGCGCCAGCAGCCAAGATCCCGGGACAGCTCACAATGAGCAGTTCTTC